This TCR beta chain was identified in a study of shared clonotypes between healthy human individuals. The count of this clone is one. The CDR3 length is 14 residues. The V end was cut by 4 bases, the J end by 6 bases, with 13 bases between. In germline, CDR1 is SGDLS, CDR2 YYNGEE. The investigators split CD4+ cells into a CD45RA+ naive subset and a CD45RA-negative memory subset. The method was immunoSEQ multiplex PCR; TCRdb's version includes in-frame clones alone and lacks a portion of them. This sample has some 2,100,000 clones, with 95% found just once. Sequencing input: naive CD4+ T cells sorted from blood. The subset was: CD45RA+ positively selected. The chain carries TRBV9 and TRBJ2-2; D remains unclear. This TCR came from a young man in good health. CDR3 in DNA: TGTGCCAGCAGCCAGAGGTCGGGCGCCGGGGAGCTGTTTTTT. Protein: CASSQRSGAGELFF.